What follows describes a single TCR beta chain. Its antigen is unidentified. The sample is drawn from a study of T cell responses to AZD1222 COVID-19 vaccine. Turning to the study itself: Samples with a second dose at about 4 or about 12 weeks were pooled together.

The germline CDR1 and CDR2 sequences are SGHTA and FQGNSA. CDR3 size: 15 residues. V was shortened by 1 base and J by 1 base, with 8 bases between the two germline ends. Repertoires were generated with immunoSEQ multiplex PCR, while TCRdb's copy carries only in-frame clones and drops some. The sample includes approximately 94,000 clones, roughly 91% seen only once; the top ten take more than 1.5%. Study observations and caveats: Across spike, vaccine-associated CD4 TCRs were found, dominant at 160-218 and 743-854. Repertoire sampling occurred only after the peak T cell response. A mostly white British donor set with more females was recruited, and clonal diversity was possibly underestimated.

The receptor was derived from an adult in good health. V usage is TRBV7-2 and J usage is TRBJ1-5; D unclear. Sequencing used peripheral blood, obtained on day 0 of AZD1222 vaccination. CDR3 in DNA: TGTGCCAGCAGCTTAGGTAGCAGAAGCAATCAGCCCCAGCATTTT. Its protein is CASSLGSRSNQPQHF.